This TCR beta chain came from a study of breast tumors, draining lymph nodes, adjacent tissues. This clonotype was seen more than once but under ten times. The antigen is not known. CDR3 size: 14 residues. CDR1 and CDR2 from the germline V gene are SGHNT and YENEEA. Trimming pared 2 bases from V and 4 bases from J, leaving 11 bases between. TCRdb re-called the multiplex PCR reads through MiXCR, storing one row per CDR3 protein. The sample has 17,000 or so distinct CDR3 sequences, around 60% seen once; the top ten hold 15% to 25%. Study-level results: Luminal-like breast cancer showed significantly greater tumor-nontumor repertoire similarity than basal-like breast cancer did. Tumors had less TCR diversity than lymph nodes, more than nontumor tissue.

The source material was tumor-adjacent breast tissue. The rearrangement links TRBV11-3 to TRBJ1-1; possibly TRBD1 for D (5 bases). The TCR sequence derives from a female donor with breast cancer. Some clones in this sample may be carry-over from other donors' samples. CDR3 residues: CASSLKGGTTEAFF. For the CDR3, the DNA is TGTGCCAGCAGCTTAAAGGGAGGGACCACTGAAGCTTTCTTT.